This TCR beta chain was obtained from a study of shared T cell receptors in the human thymus. Here immunoSEQ multiplex PCR was the method, and the copy in TCRdb shows in-frame clones only, minus some. The sample contains over 450,000 clones, around three quarters of which appear only once. Germline V gene sequence: CDR1 SGDLS, CDR2 YYNGEE. The J segment lost 4 bases and the V segment lost 3 bases, leaving 3 bases of the junction unmatched. The CDR3 runs 13 residues. The same data also went into a second study, on human thymus T cells. As that study records: Corrective cardiac surgery supplied the resected thymus tissue. Thymic and blood repertoires seemed to show skewed V and J gene use.

The genes are TRBV9 and TRBJ2-5; TRBD1 matches at 7 bases. This TCR was recovered from a boy in the first two years of life with a congenital heart defect. The sequencing sample was made of thymocytes. CDR3 residues: CASSADRRETQYF. The CDR3 nucleotides are TGTGCCAGCAGCGCGGACAGGAGAGAGACCCAGTACTTC.